A single sample is the source of the 10 T cell receptor beta chains below, sequenced in a study of shared clonotypes between healthy human individuals. CD45RO-negative, CCR7-selected cells formed the naive CD8 fraction, which excluded terminally differentiated effector memory CD45RA+ cells. The protocol was immunoSEQ multiplex PCR, while the TCRdb copy is restricted to in-frame clones and leaves out a portion. The sample carries about 2.1 million clones, about 93% recorded once. Sequenced input: naive CD8+ T cells from PBMCs. These TCRs come from a young man in good health. Some clones in this sample may be carry-over from other donors' samples.

This chain uses TRBV4-3 with TRBJ1-4, with 8 bases fitting TRBD1. Looked up from germline, CDR1 is LGHNA and CDR2 is YSLEER. The CDR3 loop spans 13 amino acids. V dropped 0 bases and J dropped 13; count of bases not matched to a gene: 4. In DNA form, the CDR3 reads TGCGCCAGCAGCCAAGATATCAGGGGGCGACTGTTTTTT. Translated: CASSQDIRGRLFF.

Notes on this clone: Other DNA sequences within the sample encode an identical CDR3. The chain recombines TRBV29-1 with TRBJ1-1, with D uncertain. Trimming removed 4 bases from V and 3 bases from J, with 12 bases in between. This CDR3 has 13 residues. Per germline, CDR1 SQVTM and CDR2 ANQGSEA. As DNA, the CDR3 is TGCAGCGTTGTTTGGGGATGGGACACTGAAGCTTTCTTT. Its translation is CSVVWGWDTEAFF.

The V and J genes are TRBV12-5 and TRBJ1-2; no definite D call. In germline, CDR1 is LGHNT, CDR2 FRNRAP. This CDR3 spans 15 amino acids. Trimming took 3 bases from V and 0 from J, leaving 11 bases between them. DNA for the CDR3: TGTGCTAGTGGTTTCTCGGAAGAACCTAACTATGGCTACACCTTC. Translated: CASGFSEEPNYGYTF. Full variable domain (remainder filled in from reference TRBV12-5 and TRBJ1-2): DARVTQTPRHKVTEMGQEVTMRCQPILGHNTVFWYRQTMMQGLELLAYFRNRAPLDDSGMPKDRFSAEMPDATLATLKIQPSEPRDSAVYFCASGFSEEPNYGYTFGSGTRLTVV.

The J gene is TRBJ2-1, the V gene TRBV28; D is possibly TRBD1 (6 bases). V lost 8 bases and J lost 3, with 17 bases in between. The CDR3 loop spans 15 amino acids. Per germline, CDR1 MDHEN and CDR2 SYDVKM. In nucleotides, the CDR3 is TGTGCCAGCGAAACGGACAGCAGCCGCTACAATGAGCAGTTCTTC. It is translated as CASETDSSRYNEQFF. Complete variable domain (other parts from reference TRBV28 and TRBJ2-1): DVKVTQSSRYLVKRTGEKVFLECVQDMDHENMFWYRQDPGLGLRLIYFSYDVKMKEKGDIPEGYSVSREKKERFSLILESASTNQTSMYLCASETDSSRYNEQFFGPGTRLTVL.

Concerning this clone itself: At the DNA level, this CDR3 is encoded by other sequences in the same sample as well. The V gene is TRBV27, the J gene TRBJ2-7; D perhaps matches TRBD2 (6 bases). Between the trimmed V and J ends, which lost 3 bases and 3 bases, there was a span of 9 bases. CDR3 length equals 13 residues. In germline, CDR1 is MNHEY, CDR2 SMNVEV (reference sequence). The DNA for the CDR3 is TGTGCCAGCAGTTTTTCGCGGGACTACGAGCAGTACTTC. It codes for CASSFSRDYEQYF.

CDR3 residues: CASRDRDTRSPLHF. CDR3 sequence (DNA): TGTGCCAGTAGAGACCGGGACACACGTTCACCCCTCCACTTT. The V gene is TRBV6-5, the J gene TRBJ1-6, with a possible D match to TRBD1 (6 bases). This CDR3 has 14 residues. Germline-derived CDR1 and CDR2 are MNHEY and SVGAGI. Trimming pared 9 bases from V and 9 bases from J, leaving 18 bases between.

The J gene is TRBJ1-3, the V gene TRBV27; the D is unclear. Germline V gene lookup returns CDR1 MNHEY and CDR2 SMNVEV (reference sequence). The CDR3 runs to 12 residues. Between the trimmed V and J ends, which lost 3 bases and 4 bases, there was a span of 4 bases. CDR3 protein: CASSFLGNTIYF. The DNA for the CDR3 is TGTGCCAGCAGTTTCCTAGGAAACACCATATATTTT.

Here the CDR3 DNA reads TGTGCCAGCAGCTTACACAGGGGGCGCAGCTATGGCTACACCTTC. Translated: CASSLHRGRSYGYTF. The chain carries TRBV5-4 and TRBJ1-2; 9 nucleotides line up with TRBD1. Germline assignment: CDR1 SGHNT and CDR2 YYREEE (reference sequence). The CDR3 runs to 15 residues. Losses at the gene ends were 2 bases for V and 4 bases for J; bases not matched to a gene: 6.

This clone occurred once. The rearrangement joins TRBV27 to TRBJ2-7; 11 nucleotides match TRBD1. The CDR3 totals 15 residues. Per germline, CDR1 MNHEY and CDR2 SMNVEV (reference sequence). With V trimmed by 3 bases and J by 3 bases, 4 bases remained unmatched. The CDR3 protein is CASSFIGTGGYEQYF. In nucleotides, the CDR3 is TGTGCCAGCAGTTTCATAGGGACAGGGGGCTACGAGCAGTACTTC.

V usage is TRBV4-2 and J usage is TRBJ2-1; 7 positions match TRBD1. Germline V gene sequence: CDR1 LGHNA, CDR2 YNFKEQ. V was pared by 0 bases and J by 8 bases, with 25 bases of the junction left unmatched. The CDR3 length is 21 residues. CDR3 DNA: TGTGCCAGCAGCCAAGAAATCGTTGGGACAGCCCTTCGGGGAGCTTGGGATGAGCAGTTCTTC. It encodes CASSQEIVGTALRGAWDEQFF.